This record looks at one T cell receptor (beta chain) sequence and its context. This specimen belongs to a study of cytomegalovirus exposure and HLA in healthy donors. This PCR relied on a set of 60 Vbeta primers and 13 Jbeta primers. TCRdb's table, derived via immunoSEQ multiplex PCR, lists solely in-frame clones and lacks some. Of roughly 180,000 clones listed, about 81% are singletons. Sequencing input: PBMCs. This TCR derives from a man aged 35 to 55 in good health and CMV-seronegative.

The CDR3 reads CASTKGTSTTEQYF. CDR3 nucleotide sequence: TGTGCCAGCACCAAGGGGACTAGCACCACCGAGCAGTACTTC. The chain combines TRBV2 with TRBJ2-7, with 9 positions matching TRBD2. The CDR3 covers 14 residues. With 7 bases clipped from V and 6 bases from J, the junction kept 10 bases outside the gene matches. Germline values: CDR1 SNHLY, CDR2 FYNNEI.